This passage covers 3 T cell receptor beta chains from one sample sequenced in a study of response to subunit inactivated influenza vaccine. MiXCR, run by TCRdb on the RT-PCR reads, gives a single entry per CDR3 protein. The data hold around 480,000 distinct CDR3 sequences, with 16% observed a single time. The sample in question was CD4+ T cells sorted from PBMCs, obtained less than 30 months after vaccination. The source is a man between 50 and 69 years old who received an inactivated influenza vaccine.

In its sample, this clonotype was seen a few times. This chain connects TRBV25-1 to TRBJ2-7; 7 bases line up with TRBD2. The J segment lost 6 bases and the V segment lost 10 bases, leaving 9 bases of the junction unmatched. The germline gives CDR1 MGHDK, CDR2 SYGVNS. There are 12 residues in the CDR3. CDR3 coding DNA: TGTGCCACCTCGCCTAGCGGCGCCGAGCAGTACTTC. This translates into CATSPSGAEQYF.

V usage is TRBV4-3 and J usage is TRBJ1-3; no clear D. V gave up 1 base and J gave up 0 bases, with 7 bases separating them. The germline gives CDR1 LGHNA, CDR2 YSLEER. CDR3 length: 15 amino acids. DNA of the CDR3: TGCGCCAGCAGCCAAGGGGCGCTCTCTGGAAACACCATATATTTT. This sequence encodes CASSQGALSGNTIYF.

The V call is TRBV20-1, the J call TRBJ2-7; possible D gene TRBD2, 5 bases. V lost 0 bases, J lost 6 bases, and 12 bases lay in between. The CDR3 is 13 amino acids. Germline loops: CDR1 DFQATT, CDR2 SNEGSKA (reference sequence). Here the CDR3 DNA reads TGCAGTGCTAGAGATCCGAGGGCCGGCGAGCAGTACTTC. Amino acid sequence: CSARDPRAGEQYF.